The clone carrying this TCR beta chain has only one observation. Original analysis: From reference gene primer amplification, estimates of nucleated cell counts were derived. The protocol was immunoSEQ multiplex PCR, while the TCRdb copy is restricted to in-frame clones and leaves out a portion. V, J and clone size reflect that table, while D and trimming were determined from the DNA. The sample records approximately 150,000 clones, about 92% being singletons. The record originates from a study of blood T cell repertoires in COVID-19. Study information: The United States, Italy and Spain were the sources of the acute and convalescent COVID-19 samples. Nucleic acid was either cDNA or gDNA, and it came from T cells, B-cell-depleted T cells, or PBMCs.

This CDR3 has 11 residues. V lost 3 bases, J lost 8 bases, and 5 bases lay in between. This rearrangement joins TRBV12-3 or TRBV12-4 to TRBJ2-1; D ambiguous. The specimen sequenced was peripheral blood. The source is a human donor in a cohort sampled during active COVID-19. The chain's CDR3 is CASSFVDEQFF. CDR3 DNA sequence: TGTGCCAGCAGTTTCGTTGATGAGCAGTTCTTC.